These 8 T cell receptor beta chains came from one sample sequenced in a study of human T cells and chemical hapten exposure. Regarding time point: pre-sensitization, week 0. Indicated treatment: therapeutic diphenylcyclopropenone sensitization with weekly scalp DPC. Using its own MiXCR run on the RACE reads, TCRdb lists one record per CDR3 protein. The sample has some 110,000 distinct CDR3 sequences; 12% are singletons. Here the sequenced sample was whole blood, taken in connection with sensitization to the hapten diphenylcyclopropenone (DPC). The receptors here all came from a woman aged 50 to 60 with alopecia areata. Some clones in this sample may be carry-over from other donors' samples.

This clonotype was seen a handful of times. DNA of the CDR3: TGTGCCCACCGGAGCCAGGCTAACTATGGCTACACCTTC. It codes for CAHRSQANYGYTF. This chain joins TRBV28 and TRBJ1-2; D is ambiguous. This CDR3 spans 13 amino acids. V was shortened by 11 bases and J by 0 bases, with 13 bases between the two germline ends. Germline V CDR1 and CDR2: MDHEN, SYDVKM.

This clonotype was observed a handful of times. The V call is TRBV6-5, the J call TRBJ2-7; 9 bases fit TRBD1. CDR1 and CDR2 from the germline V gene are MNHEY and SVGAGI. The CDR3 loop spans 16 amino acids. The ends lost 0 bases at V and 0 bases at J; junction bases unmatched: 3. DNA of the CDR3: TGTGCCAGCAGTTACTCGACAGGGGGAACCTCCTACGAGCAGTACTTC. It translates to CASSYSTGGTSYEQYF.

The V gene is TRBV3-1, the J gene TRBJ1-2; TRBD1 aligns across 10 bases. The length of the CDR3 is 16 residues. Germline V gene data show CDR1 as LGHDT and CDR2 as YNNKEL (reference sequence). V trimming: 3 bases; J trimming: 7 bases; junction bases outside the gene matches: 11. The CDR3 DNA is TGTGCCAGCAGCCACATCCGGGACAGGGGAGGTTTTGGCTACACCTTC. It translates to CASSHIRDRGGFGYTF.

To note about this clonotype: One junction end disagrees with the germline gene, perhaps due to a read error. The chain couples TRBV2 to TRBJ2-3; D uncertain. The CDR3 extends over 10 amino acids. The germline CDR1 and CDR2 sequences are SNHLY and FYNNEI. The CDR3 loop reads CAMSTDTQYF. In DNA form, the CDR3 reads TGTGCCATGAGCACGGATACGCAGTATTTT.

The chain couples TRBV3-1 to TRBJ2-7, with TRBD2 matching over 7 bases. The CDR3 length is 14 residues. The germline V gene encodes CDR1 LGHDT and CDR2 YNNKEL (reference sequence). V gave up 4 bases and J gave up 2 bases; unmatched junction bases: 5. The DNA for the CDR3 is TGTGCCAGCAGCCCGCCGGGACTACCCTACGAGCAGTACTTC. This codes for CASSPPGLPYEQYF.

In its sample, this clonotype was seen a few times. This rearrangement joins TRBV12-3 or TRBV12-4 to TRBJ2-7; D gene unclear. The V and J ends lost 3 bases and 2 bases respectively, with 11 bases between them. This CDR3 has 14 residues. CDR3 residues: CASSFGLVAYEQYF. The CDR3 nucleotides are TGTGCCAGCAGTTTTGGCTTAGTCGCCTACGAGCAGTACTTC.

The chain has TRBV5-1 and TRBJ1-4; 7 nucleotides match TRBD1. The CDR3 extends over 14 amino acids. Losses at the gene ends were 1 base for V and 8 bases for J; bases not matched to a gene: 5. The germline CDR1 and CDR2 sequences are SGHRS and YFSETQ. The CDR3 protein is CASSLRTGDEKLFF. Written as DNA, the CDR3 is TGCGCCAGCAGCTTGCGCACAGGGGACGAAAAACTGTTTTTT.

In its sample, this clonotype was seen a few times. The chain carries TRBV7-2 and TRBJ2-3, with D tentatively TRBD1 (5 bases). Germline V gives CDR1 SGHTA, CDR2 FQGNSA. Trimming took 5 bases from V and 6 from J, leaving 15 bases between them. This CDR3 contains 14 residues. CDR3 nucleotides: TGTGCCAGCAGCCATGACAGTGGGCCCGATACGCAGTATTTT. It yields the protein CASSHDSGPDTQYF.